The entry below describes one T cell receptor beta chain. The specificity of this receptor is unknown. No base-level quality is on record; no much larger clone is a single base apart. Genomic DNA was isolated from the sorted cells so that the TCRbeta CDR3 region could be sequenced. The immunoSEQ Assay was used for sequencing of TCRbeta CDR3 regions. Held by TCRdb, this immuneACCESS table contains in-frame sequences only and omits some clones. Under half of the omission traces to an unresolved V gene where checked; the cause of the rest is unknown. This sample comprises around 77,000 clones, about 89% of them detected only once. 5% to 7% of the sample rests with the top ten. The germline V gene provides CDR1 MNHNS and CDR2 SASEGT. Trimming at the junction amounts to 5 bases on V and 11 bases on J, and the germline ends lie 13 bases apart. From cysteine to phenylalanine, the CDR3 is 13 amino acids long. Only the CDR3 part of the read is kept: 39 bases, read in frame from the first base.

This sample was taken from a study of OX40 agonist ivuxolimab in advanced cancers. The study in broad terms: Ivuxolimab was an agonistic, fully human IgG2 monoclonal antibody directed against OX40 (CD134), a costimulatory receptor. Intravenous ivuxolimab was administered to patients every 2 weeks at six dose levels: 0.01, 0.1, 0.3, 1.5, 3 and 10 mg/kg. The point of sequencing TCRbeta in the periphery was to test whether ivuxolimab changed TCR sequence diversity and drove clonal T-cell expansion. The paper covers the monotherapy dose-escalation part of the phase I ivuxolimab trial, which included N ≈ 52 patients. In the dose-escalation cohort, roughly four fifths of patients were male, and the mean age was approximately 64 years, with a range of roughly 20 to 79. Partial responses were achieved by three dose-escalation patients, of whom one had hepatocellular carcinoma and two had cutaneous melanoma. Patients were allowed to have had prior anti-PD-1, anti-PD-L1 or anti-CTLA-4 therapy, and around 40% of the dose-escalation patients had previously received checkpoint inhibitors. Of the 50 to 55 patients in dose escalation, about 20 had hepatocellular carcinoma, approximately 15 had melanoma, 9 had renal cell carcinoma and 9 had head and neck cancer.

The study at large found these results: Low levels of normalized T-cell clonal expansion were also shown by some nonresponding patients. In the 0.1-3.0 mg/kg groups, partial responders had among the lowest normalized peripheral clonal expansion, particularly in CD8+ T cells. After ivuxolimab, expanded clones were on average more numerous among CD8+ T cells than among CD4+ T cells. At doses from 0.1 to 3.0 mg/kg, clonal expansion was seen in both CD4+ and CD8+ blood T cells between baseline and week 6. The antigen specificity of the clonally expanded peripheral T cells was not determined.

The trial excluded patients who had a history of autoimmune disease or who were on systemic immunosuppression. Peripheral blood for TCR sequencing was collected from all dose cohorts at baseline, on cycle 4 day 1, and on cycle 7 day 1. The samples were drawn from a first-in-human, open-label, multicenter phase I dose-escalation trial of ivuxolimab. The trial enrolled adults with locally advanced or metastatic head and neck squamous cell, hepatocellular, melanoma or renal cell carcinoma. Before TCR sequencing, CD4+ T cells and CD8+ T cells from peripheral blood were sorted into separate populations.

This receptor chain uses TRBV6-1 and TRBJ1-6, with no confidently assigned D gene. This receptor was obtained from an adult with an advanced solid tumor such as melanoma, head and neck, liver or kidney cancer. Sequencing was performed on CD4+ or CD8+ T cells sorted from blood, taken in a trial of the OX40 agonist ivuxolimab. Here is the DNA: TGTGCCAGCAGTACAGACTTAAGACCACCCCTCCACTTT. The encoded protein is CASSTDLRPPLHF.